Below are 27 T cell receptor beta chains sequenced from a single sample in a study of T cells expressing NK-cell markers. TCRdb re-called the 5' RACE reads and catalogs CDR3 proteins one per entry, DNA excluded. This sample's clone table lists 400,000 to 550,000 distinct CDR3 sequences. The sample taken for sequencing was blood T cells: a sorted CD56 or NKG2C T cell subset, CD4+ or CD8+ T cells, or bulk PBMC T cells (not recorded which). These TCRs come from a woman between 18 and 70 years old in good health.

The J gene is TRBJ2-1, the V gene TRBV6-2 or TRBV6-3. The CDR3 sequence is 12 residues long. The germline gives CDR1 MNHEY, CDR2 SVGEGT. The CDR3 loop is CATNYLGNEQFF.

The J gene is TRBJ2-5, the V gene TRBV7-8; TCRdb proposes TRBD1, but this gene call is untestable without DNA. This CDR3 is 13 amino acids long. Germline V gene lookup returns CDR1 SGHVS and CDR2 FQNEAQ. CDR3 in amino acids: CASKGFNQETQYF.

The CDR3 region is CASTLGAGSYEQYF. The chain carries TRBV12-3 or TRBV12-4 and TRBJ2-7; the D gene TCRdb calls, TRBD2, cannot be checked with no DNA. The CDR3 has 14 residues.

The chain recombines TRBV20-1 with TRBJ2-7; TCRdb selects TRBD1, and the lack of DNA leaves this call unchecked. The germline V gene encodes CDR1 DFQATT and CDR2 SNEGSKA (reference sequence). CDR3 size: 15 residues. CDR3 sequence reads: CSARESTPKTYEQYF.

The CDR3 sequence is CASSLDRALNTEAFF. The chain has TRBV6-1 and TRBJ1-1; TCRdb picks TRBD1, but there is no DNA to check that call. The length of the CDR3 is 15 residues. CDR1 MNHNS and CDR2 SASEGT come from the germline V gene.

V usage is TRBV11-2 and J usage is TRBJ1-1. The CDR3 runs 14 residues. Germline loops: CDR1 SGHAT, CDR2 FQNNGV. The CDR3 sequence is CASSLDNWNTEAFF. The complete variable domain, with remaining parts taken from reference TRBV11-2 and TRBJ1-1, reads EAGVAQSPRYKIIEKRQSVAFWCNPISGHATLYWYQQILGQGPKLLIQFQNNGVVDDSQLPKDRFSAERLKGVDSTLKIQPAKLEDSAVYLCASSLDNWNTEAFFGQGTRLTVV.

V and J are TRBV6-4 and TRBJ1-1; without DNA, the TCRdb call of TRBD1 cannot be checked. The CDR3 sequence is 13 residues long. Germline V gene lookup returns CDR1 MRHNA and CDR2 SNTAGT. CDR3 protein: CASRAPGYTEAFF.

The chain recombines TRBV18 with TRBJ2-6; TCRdb calls TRBD1, which cannot be checked without DNA. This CDR3 comprises 17 residues. CDR1 and CDR2 (germline): KGHSH, LQKENI. CDR3 region: CASSRRDRLSGANVLTF.

The chain couples TRBV25-1 to TRBJ2-2; TCRdb outputs TRBD1, but without DNA this stays unchecked. This CDR3 comprises 16 residues. Germline CDR1 and CDR2: MGHDK and SYGVNS. The CDR3: CASSEMGLANTGELFF. The whole variable domain, remainder taken from reference TRBV25-1 and TRBJ2-2, is EADIYQTPRYLVIGTGKKITLECSQTMGHDKMYWYQQDPGMELHLIHYSYGVNSTEKGDLSSESTVSRIRTEHFPLTLESARPSHTSQYLCASSEMGLANTGELFFGEGSRLTVL.

The J gene is TRBJ2-3, the V gene TRBV7-9; with no DNA, the TCRdb D assignment of TRBD1 cannot be verified. The CDR3 loop spans 17 amino acids. Germline loops: CDR1 SEHNR, CDR2 FQNEAQ (reference sequence). The CDR3 region is CASSSWSNREVTDTQYF.

The rearrangement uses TRBV10-3 and TRBJ1-2; TCRdb's D call of TRBD1 is untestable without DNA. This CDR3 comprises 14 residues. Germline-derived CDR1 and CDR2 are ENHRY and SYGVKD. The CDR3 protein is CAISGTGAHYGYTF.

V is TRBV30 and J is TRBJ2-5; the TCRdb D gene call, TRBD2, has no DNA to confirm it. The CDR3 is made up of 15 amino acids. Germline-derived CDR1 and CDR2 are GTSNPN and SVGIG (reference sequence). The CDR3 sequence is CAWSASGLVGETQYF.

The chain recombines TRBV6-1 with TRBJ2-2; TCRdb's assignment of TRBD1 cannot be checked, as there is no DNA. The CDR3 has 15 residues. Per the germline V gene, CDR1 is MNHNS and CDR2 is SASEGT. The CDR3 sequence is CASREDRGHTGELFF.

The chain employs TRBV11-2 and TRBJ2-7; TCRdb reports TRBD1, a call that lacks DNA to check it against. Germline loops: CDR1 SGHAT, CDR2 FQNNGV. CDR3 length equals 14 residues. CDR3 protein: CASSTTGGWYEQYF.

This chain links TRBV16 with TRBJ2-7; absent DNA, TCRdb's TRBD1 call cannot be checked. The length of the CDR3 is 16 residues. Germline V gene data show CDR1 as KGHSY and CDR2 as FQNENV. This CDR3 is CASSQSEARGAYEQYF.

The chain uses TRBV2 and TRBJ1-2; TCRdb's D gene call, TRBD1, goes unchecked for lack of DNA. The CDR3 length is 12 residues. Germline V CDR1 and CDR2: SNHLY, FYNNEI. CDR3 region: CAIGATYYGYTF.

J is TRBJ1-1 and V is TRBV4-3. The CDR3 loop spans 15 amino acids. Germline V CDR1 and CDR2: LGHNA, YSLEER. CDR3 amino acids: CASSQHLAGNTEAFF.

This sequence joins TRBV9 and TRBJ2-5; TCRdb picks TRBD2, but there is no DNA to check that call. CDR1 is SGDLS, CDR2 YYNGEE, per germline. The CDR3 contains 15 residues. Here the CDR3 reads CASSVVGAGVETQYF.

J is TRBJ2-3 and V is TRBV7-3; with no DNA, the TCRdb D assignment of TRBD1 cannot be verified. The CDR3 has 15 amino acids. Germline-derived CDR1 and CDR2 are SGHTA and FQGTGA. The chain's CDR3 is CASSPGQGITDTQYF.

The gene calls are TRBV9 and TRBJ2-4; absent DNA, TCRdb's TRBD2 call cannot be checked. This CDR3 region has 15 residues. The germline V gene has CDR1 SGDLS and CDR2 YYNGEE. The CDR3 sequence: CASSVTSGGNVIQYF.

The rearrangement uses TRBV23-1 and TRBJ2-1; TCRdb's assignment of TRBD2 cannot be checked, as there is no DNA. TRBV23-1 is an open reading frame, and its role is uncertain. This CDR3 is 17 amino acids long. CDR3 sequence reads: CASSQSPGGLMTNEQFF.

The J gene is TRBJ2-3, the V gene TRBV12-3 or TRBV12-4. CDR3 length: 15 residues. CDR3 loop: CASSYDRGSTDTQYF.

The chain uses TRBV15 and TRBJ2-1; no DNA is available, so the TRBD1 call from TCRdb remains unchecked. CDR1 is LNHNV and CDR2 is YYDKDF in the germline V gene (reference sequence). CDR3 length: 15 residues. The CDR3 sequence is CATSRDGAKLNEQFF.

The V call is TRBV7-2, the J call TRBJ2-7; lacking DNA, the TRBD1 call made by TCRdb goes unchecked. Germline V CDR1 and CDR2: SGHTA, FQGNSA. The CDR3 length is 12 residues. This CDR3 is CASSPTGLEQYF.

The rearrangement uses TRBV12-3 or TRBV12-4 and TRBJ1-5; the D gene TCRdb calls, TRBD1, cannot be checked with no DNA. The CDR3 is 14 amino acids. The chain's CDR3 is CASRSTGFNQPQHF.

The V and J genes are TRBV19 and TRBJ2-2. This CDR3 spans 13 amino acids. Germline V CDR1 and CDR2: LNHDA, SQIVND (reference sequence). Here the CDR3 reads CASRLANTGELFF.

The V call is TRBV4-3, the J call TRBJ2-1; TCRdb lists TRBD2, though no DNA is available to test this call. CDR3 length: 17 amino acids. CDR1 is LGHNA, CDR2 YSLEER, per germline. CDR3 loop: CASSPRTSWGPHNEQFF.